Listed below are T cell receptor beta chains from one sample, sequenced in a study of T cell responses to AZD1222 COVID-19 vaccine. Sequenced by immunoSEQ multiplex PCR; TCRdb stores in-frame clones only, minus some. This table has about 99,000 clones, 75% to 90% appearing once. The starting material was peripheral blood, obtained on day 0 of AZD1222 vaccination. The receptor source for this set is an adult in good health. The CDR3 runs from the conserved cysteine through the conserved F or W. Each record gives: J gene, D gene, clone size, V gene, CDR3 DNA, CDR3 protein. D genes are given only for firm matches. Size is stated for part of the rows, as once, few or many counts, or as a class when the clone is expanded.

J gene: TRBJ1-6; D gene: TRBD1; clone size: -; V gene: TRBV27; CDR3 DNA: TGTGCCAGCAGTCCGGGAACCGGGACAGCGTATAATTCACCCCTCCACTTT; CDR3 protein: CASSPGTGTAYNSPLHF
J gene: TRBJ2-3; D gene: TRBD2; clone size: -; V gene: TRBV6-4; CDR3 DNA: TGTGCCAGCAGTGCCTCTAGCGGGGGGGCAGATACGCAGTATTTT; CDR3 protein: CASSASSGGADTQYF
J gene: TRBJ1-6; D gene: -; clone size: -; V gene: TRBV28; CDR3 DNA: TGTGCCAGCAGTCCAATACGGGTTTCCTATAATTCACCCCTCCACTTT; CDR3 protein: CASSPIRVSYNSPLHF
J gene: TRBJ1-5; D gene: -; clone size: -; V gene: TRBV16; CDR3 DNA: TGTGCCAGCAGCCAACAGGAGAATCAGCCCCAGCATTTT; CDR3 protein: CASSQQENQPQHF
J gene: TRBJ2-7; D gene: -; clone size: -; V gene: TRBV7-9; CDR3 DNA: TGTGCCAGCCCCGACTCTATGACGGGGAGAGAAACCTACGAGCAGTACTTC; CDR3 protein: CASPDSMTGRETYEQYF
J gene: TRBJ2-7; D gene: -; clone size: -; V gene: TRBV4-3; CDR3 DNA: TGCGCCAGCAGCCAAGATCGTAGTAACGAGCAGTACTTC; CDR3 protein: CASSQDRSNEQYF
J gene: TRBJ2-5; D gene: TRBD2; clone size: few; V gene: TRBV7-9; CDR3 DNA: TGTGCCAGCAGCCCACGCGGGAGTGGAGAGACCCAGTACTTC; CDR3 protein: CASSPRGSGETQYF
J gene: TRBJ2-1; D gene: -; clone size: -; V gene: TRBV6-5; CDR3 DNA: TGTGCCAGCAGTACTCCGGGGAGAGATGAGCAGTTCTTC; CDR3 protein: CASSTPGRDEQFF
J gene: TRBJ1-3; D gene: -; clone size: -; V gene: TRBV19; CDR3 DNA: TGTGCCAGTAGCGCCCGTAGGACCTCTGGAAACACCATATATTTT; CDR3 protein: CASSARRTSGNTIYF
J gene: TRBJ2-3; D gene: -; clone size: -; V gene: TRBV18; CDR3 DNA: TGTGCCAGCTCACCACCGGCAGGGAGTAGGACAGATACGCAGTATTTT; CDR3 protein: CASSPPAGSRTDTQYF
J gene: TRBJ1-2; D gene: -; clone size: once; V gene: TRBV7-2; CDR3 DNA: TGTGCCAGCAGCTTAGCGGGACACCTTGGCTACACCTTC; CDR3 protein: CASSLAGHLGYTF
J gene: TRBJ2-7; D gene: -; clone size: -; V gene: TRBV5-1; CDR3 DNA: TGCGCCAGCAGCTTGGCCGGGGTAGCAGTAAACTCCTACGAGCAGTACTTC; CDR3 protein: CASSLAGVAVNSYEQYF
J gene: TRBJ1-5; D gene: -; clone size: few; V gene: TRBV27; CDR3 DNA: TGTGCCAGCAGTTCCGGGGTCTTTCGGGATCAGCCCCAGCATTTT; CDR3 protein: CASSSGVFRDQPQHF
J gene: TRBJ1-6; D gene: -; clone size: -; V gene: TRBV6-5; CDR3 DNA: TGTGCCAGCAGCGGTTCTGAGAATTCACCCCTCCACTTT; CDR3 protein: CASSGSENSPLHF
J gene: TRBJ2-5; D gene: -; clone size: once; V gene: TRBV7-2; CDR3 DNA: TGTGCCAGCAGCTTAGTCGGCAGGGGTCTCCCCCTGTACCAAGAGACCCAGTACTTC; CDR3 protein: CASSLVGRGLPLYQETQYF
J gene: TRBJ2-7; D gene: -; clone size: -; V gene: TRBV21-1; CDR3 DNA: TGTGCCAGCAGCCCTCGACAGGGGACATACGAGCAGTACTTC; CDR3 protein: CASSPRQGTYEQYF
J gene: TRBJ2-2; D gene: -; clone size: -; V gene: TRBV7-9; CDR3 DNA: TGTGCCAGCAGCTTAGCCCAGGGGGAGCTGTTTTTT; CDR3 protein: CASSLAQGELFF
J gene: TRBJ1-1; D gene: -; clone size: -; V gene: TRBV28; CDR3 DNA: TGTGCCAGCAGTTTAGAGCAGGGGAACACTGAAGCTTTCTTT; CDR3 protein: CASSLEQGNTEAFF
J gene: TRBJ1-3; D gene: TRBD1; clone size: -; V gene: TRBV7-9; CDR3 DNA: TGTGCCAGCGGGGGACAGAGCTCTGGAAACACCATATATTTT; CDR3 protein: CASGGQSSGNTIYF
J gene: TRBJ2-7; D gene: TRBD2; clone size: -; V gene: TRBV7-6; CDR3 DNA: TGTGCCAGCAGCTTAGGCGGGACTAGCGGTACCTACGAGCAGTACTTC; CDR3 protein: CASSLGGTSGTYEQYF
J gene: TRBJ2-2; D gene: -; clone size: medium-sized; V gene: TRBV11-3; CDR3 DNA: TGTGCCAGCAGCAGCCGCACCGGGGAGCTGTTTTTT; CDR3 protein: CASSSRTGELFF
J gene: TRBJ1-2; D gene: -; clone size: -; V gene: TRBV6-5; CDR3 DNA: TGTGCCAGCAGGGACACAGGGCGTCAGGGCTACACCTTC; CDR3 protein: CASRDTGRQGYTF
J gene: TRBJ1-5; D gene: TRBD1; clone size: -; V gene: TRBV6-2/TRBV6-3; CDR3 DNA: TGTGCCAGCAGCGACAGGGATTGGGAGCAGCCCCAGCATTTT; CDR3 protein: CASSDRDWEQPQHF
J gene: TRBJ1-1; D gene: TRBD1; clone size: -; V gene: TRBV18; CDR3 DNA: TGTGCCAGCTGCCAGGGGGCGAACACTGAAGCTTTCTTT; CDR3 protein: CASCQGANTEAFF
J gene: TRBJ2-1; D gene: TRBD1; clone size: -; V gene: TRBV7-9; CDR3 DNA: TGTGCCAGCACCTTGGGACAGGGGGTGGTCGGCAACAATGAGCAGTTCTTC; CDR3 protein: CASTLGQGVVGNNEQFF
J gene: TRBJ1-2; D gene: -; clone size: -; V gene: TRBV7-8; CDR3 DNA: TGTGCCAGCAGCTTAGTTTACAGGGAGCTTAACTATGGCTACACCTTC; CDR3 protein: CASSLVYRELNYGYTF
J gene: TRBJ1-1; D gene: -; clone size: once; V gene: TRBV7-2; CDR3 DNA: TGTGCCAGCAGCTTATCATCGAACACTGAAGCTTTCTTT; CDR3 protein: CASSLSSNTEAFF
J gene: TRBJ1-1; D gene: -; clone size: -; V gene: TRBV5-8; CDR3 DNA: TGTGCCAGCAGCAAGGAACAGGGTTTAAAGACTGAAGCTTTCTTT; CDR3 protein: CASSKEQGLKTEAFF
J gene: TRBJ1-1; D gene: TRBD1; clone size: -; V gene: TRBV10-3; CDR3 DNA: TGTGCCATCAGTCATGGACAGGGATCCGCTGAAGCTTTCTTT; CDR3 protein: CAISHGQGSAEAFF
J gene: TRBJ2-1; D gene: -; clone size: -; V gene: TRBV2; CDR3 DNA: TGTGCCAGCAGTGAAGCGCTTCTAGCAGTTTCCGATGAGCAGTTCTTC; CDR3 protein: CASSEALLAVSDEQFF
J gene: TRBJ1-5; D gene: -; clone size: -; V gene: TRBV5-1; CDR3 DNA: TGCGCCAGCAGCTTGGATGGGGGCCACAATCAGCCCCAGCATTTT; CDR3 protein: CASSLDGGHNQPQHF
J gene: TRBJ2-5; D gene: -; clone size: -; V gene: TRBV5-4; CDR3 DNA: TGTGCCAGCAGCTTGGGGTGGGGAGAACAAGAGACCCAGTACTTC; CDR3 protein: CASSLGWGEQETQYF
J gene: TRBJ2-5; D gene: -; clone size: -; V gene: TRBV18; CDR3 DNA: TGTGCCAGCTCACCACTAGAGGGTCCTGTGGAGACCCAGTACTTC; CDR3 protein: CASSPLEGPVETQYF
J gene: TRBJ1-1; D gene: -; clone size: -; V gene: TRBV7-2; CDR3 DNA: TGTGCCAGCAGCCAGCAGGGGATTGGCACTGAAGCTTTCTTT; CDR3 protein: CASSQQGIGTEAFF
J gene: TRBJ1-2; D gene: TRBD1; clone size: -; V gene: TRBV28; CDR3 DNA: TGTGCCAGCAGGTCAGGGGGCCGGTATGGCTACACCTTC; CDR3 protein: CASRSGGRYGYTF
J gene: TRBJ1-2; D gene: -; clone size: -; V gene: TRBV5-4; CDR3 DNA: TGTGCCAGCAGCTTTTACGGGATCAACTATGGCTACACCTTC; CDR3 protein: CASSFYGINYGYTF